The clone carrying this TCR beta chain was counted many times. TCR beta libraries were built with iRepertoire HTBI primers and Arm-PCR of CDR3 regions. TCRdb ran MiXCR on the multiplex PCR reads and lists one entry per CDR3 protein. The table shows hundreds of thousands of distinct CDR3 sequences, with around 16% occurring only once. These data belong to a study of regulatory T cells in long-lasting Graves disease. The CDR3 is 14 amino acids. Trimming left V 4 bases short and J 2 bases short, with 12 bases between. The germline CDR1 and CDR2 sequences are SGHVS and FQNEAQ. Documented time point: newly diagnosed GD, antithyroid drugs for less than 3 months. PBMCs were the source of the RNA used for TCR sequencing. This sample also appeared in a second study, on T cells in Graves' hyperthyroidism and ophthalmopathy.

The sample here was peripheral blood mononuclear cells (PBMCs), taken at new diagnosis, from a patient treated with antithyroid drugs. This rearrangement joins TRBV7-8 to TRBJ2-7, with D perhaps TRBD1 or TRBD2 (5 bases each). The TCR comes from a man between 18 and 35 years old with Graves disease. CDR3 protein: CASSSGWDPYEQYF. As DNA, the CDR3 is TGTGCCAGCAGCTCGGGGTGGGACCCCTACGAGCAGTACTTC.